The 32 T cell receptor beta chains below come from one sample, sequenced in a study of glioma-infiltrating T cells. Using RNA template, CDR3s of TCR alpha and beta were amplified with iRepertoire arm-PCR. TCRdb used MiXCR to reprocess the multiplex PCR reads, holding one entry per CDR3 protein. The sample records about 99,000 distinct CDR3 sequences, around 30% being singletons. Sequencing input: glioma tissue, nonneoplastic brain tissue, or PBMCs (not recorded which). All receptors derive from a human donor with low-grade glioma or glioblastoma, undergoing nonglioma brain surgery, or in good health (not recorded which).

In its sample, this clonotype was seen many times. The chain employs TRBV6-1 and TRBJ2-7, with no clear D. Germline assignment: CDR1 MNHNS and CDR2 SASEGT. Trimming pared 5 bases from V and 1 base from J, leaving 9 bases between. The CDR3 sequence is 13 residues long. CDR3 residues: CASSPRRSYEQYF. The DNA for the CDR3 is TGTGCCAGCAGTCCACGTAGGTCCTACGAGCAGTACTTC.

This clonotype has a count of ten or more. Here the CDR3 DNA reads TGTGCCAGCAGTTTACGGGGGGGCGTAGGGGACACTGAAGCTTTCTTT. The encoded protein is CASSLRGGVGDTEAFF. The V gene is TRBV27, the J gene TRBJ1-1; perhaps TRBD1 as D (6 bases). With 2 bases removed from V and 3 bases from J, the gap between germline ends came to 16 bases. This CDR3 spans 16 amino acids. Looked up from germline, CDR1 is MNHEY and CDR2 is SMNVEV (reference sequence).

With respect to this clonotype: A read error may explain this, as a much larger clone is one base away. CDR3 sequence reads: CSARTWPTGELFF. The CDR3 DNA reads TGCAGTGCTAGAACCTGGCCCACCGGGGAGCTGTTTTTT. The chain uses TRBV20-1 and TRBJ2-2; no firm D call. Deletions cut 2 bases from V and 4 bases from J, with 8 bases between. This CDR3 has 13 amino acids. CDR1 DFQATT and CDR2 SNEGSKA come from the germline V gene (reference sequence).

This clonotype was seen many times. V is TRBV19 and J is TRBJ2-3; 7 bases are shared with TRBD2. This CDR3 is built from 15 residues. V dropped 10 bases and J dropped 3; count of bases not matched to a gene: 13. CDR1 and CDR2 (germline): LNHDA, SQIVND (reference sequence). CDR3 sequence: CATSSQGGTTDTQYF. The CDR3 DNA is TGTGCCACCTCTAGCCAGGGAGGGACGACAGATACGCAGTATTTT.

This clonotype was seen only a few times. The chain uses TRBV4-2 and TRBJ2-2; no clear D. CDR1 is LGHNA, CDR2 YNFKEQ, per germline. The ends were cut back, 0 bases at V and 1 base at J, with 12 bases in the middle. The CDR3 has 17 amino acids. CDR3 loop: CASSQEISTENTGELFF. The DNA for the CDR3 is TGTGCCAGCAGCCAAGAGATTTCAACAGAGAACACCGGGGAGCTGTTTTTT.

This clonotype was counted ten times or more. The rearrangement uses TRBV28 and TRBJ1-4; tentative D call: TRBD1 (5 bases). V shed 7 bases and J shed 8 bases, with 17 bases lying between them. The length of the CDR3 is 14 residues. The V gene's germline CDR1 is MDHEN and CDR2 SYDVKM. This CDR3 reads CASKATVKGEKLFF. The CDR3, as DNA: TGTGCCAGCAAGGCGACAGTCAAAGGGGAAAAACTGTTTTTT.

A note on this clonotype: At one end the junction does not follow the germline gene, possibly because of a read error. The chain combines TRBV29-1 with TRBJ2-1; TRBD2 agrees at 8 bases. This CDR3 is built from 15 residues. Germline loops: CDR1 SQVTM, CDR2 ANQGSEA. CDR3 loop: CSVDTRGAVYNGQFF. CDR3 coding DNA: TGCAGCGTTGACACGCGGGGGGCCGTCTACAATGGGCAGTTCTTC.

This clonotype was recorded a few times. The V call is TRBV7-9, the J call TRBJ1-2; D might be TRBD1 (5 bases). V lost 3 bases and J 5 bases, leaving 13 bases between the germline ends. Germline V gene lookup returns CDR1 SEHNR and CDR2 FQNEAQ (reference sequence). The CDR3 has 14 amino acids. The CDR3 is CASSLGDGKYGYTF. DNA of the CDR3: TGTGCCAGCAGCTTGGGGGACGGCAAGTATGGCTACACCTTC.

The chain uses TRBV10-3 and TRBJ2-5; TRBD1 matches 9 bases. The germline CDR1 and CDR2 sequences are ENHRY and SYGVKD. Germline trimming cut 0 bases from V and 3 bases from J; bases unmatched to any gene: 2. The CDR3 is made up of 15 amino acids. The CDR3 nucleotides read TGTGCCATCAGTGAGTCGACAGGGGGAAAAGAGACCCAGTACTTC. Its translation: CAISESTGGKETQYF.

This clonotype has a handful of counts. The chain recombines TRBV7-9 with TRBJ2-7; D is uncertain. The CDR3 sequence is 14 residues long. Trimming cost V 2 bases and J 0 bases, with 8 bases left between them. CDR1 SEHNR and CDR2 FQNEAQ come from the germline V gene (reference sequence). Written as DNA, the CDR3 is TGTGCCAGCAGCTTACGAGGATTCTCCTACGAGCAGTACTTC. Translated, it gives CASSLRGFSYEQYF.

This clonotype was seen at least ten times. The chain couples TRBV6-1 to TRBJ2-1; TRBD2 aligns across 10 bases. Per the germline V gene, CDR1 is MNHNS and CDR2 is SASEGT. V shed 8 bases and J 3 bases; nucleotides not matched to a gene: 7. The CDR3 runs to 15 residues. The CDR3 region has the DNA TGTGCCAGCCAGTCGAGGACTAGCGGCTACAATGAGCAGTTCTTC. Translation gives CASQSRTSGYNEQFF.

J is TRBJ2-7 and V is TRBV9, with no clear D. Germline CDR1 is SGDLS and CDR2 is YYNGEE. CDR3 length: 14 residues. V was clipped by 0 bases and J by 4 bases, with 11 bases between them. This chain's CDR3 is CASSVGVGQYEQYF. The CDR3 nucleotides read TGTGCCAGCAGCGTAGGAGTAGGGCAATACGAGCAGTACTTC. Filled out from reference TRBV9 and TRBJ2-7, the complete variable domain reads DSGVTQTPKHLITATGQRVTLRCSPRSGDLSVYWYQQSLDQGLQFLIQYYNGEERAKGNILERFSAQQFPDLHSELNLSSLELGDSALYFCASSVGVGQYEQYFGPGTRLTVT.

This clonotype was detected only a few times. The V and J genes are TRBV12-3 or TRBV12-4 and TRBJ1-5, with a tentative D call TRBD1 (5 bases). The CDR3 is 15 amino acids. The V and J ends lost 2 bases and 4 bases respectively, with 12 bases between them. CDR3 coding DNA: TGTGCCAGCAGTTTATCCAGGGAAAAAAATCAGCCCCAGCATTTT. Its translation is CASSLSREKNQPQHF.

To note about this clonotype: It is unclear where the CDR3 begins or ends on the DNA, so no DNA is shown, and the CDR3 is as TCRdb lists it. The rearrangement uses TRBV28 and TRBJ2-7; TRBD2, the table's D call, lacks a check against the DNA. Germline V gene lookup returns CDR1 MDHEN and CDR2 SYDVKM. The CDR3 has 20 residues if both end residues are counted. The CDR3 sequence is CASSFYICSATSGYSYEQYF.

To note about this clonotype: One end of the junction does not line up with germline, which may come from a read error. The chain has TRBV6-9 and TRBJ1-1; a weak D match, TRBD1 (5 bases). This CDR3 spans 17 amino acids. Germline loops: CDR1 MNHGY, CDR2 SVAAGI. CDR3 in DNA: TGTGTCAGCAGTTACGTGTCCCTCGGGGCGCAGAACACTGAAGCTTTCTTT. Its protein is CVSSYVSLGAQNTEAFF.

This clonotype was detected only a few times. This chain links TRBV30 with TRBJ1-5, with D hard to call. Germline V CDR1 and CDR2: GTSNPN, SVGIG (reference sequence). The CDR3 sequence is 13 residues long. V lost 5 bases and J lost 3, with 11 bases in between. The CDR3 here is CAWDPGNNQPQHF. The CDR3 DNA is TGTGCCTGGGATCCCGGGAACAATCAGCCCCAGCATTTT.

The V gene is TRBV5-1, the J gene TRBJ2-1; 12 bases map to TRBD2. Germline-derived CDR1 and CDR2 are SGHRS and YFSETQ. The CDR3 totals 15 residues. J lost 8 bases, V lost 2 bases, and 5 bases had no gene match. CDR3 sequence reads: CASSFTSGGQDEQFF. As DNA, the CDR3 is TGCGCCAGCAGCTTTACTAGCGGGGGGCAGGATGAGCAGTTCTTC.

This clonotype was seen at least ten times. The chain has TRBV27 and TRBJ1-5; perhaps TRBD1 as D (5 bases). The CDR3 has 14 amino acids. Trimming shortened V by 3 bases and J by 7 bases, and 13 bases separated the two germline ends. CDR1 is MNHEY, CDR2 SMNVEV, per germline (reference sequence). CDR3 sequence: CASSFLRGGQPQHF. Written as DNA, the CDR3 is TGTGCCAGCAGTTTCCTCCGGGGCGGGCAGCCCCAGCATTTT.

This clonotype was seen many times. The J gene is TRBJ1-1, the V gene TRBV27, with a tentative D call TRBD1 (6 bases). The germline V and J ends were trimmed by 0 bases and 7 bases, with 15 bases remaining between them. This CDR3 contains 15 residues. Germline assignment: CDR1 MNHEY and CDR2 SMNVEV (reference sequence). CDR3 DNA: TGTGCCAGCAGTTTATCCCGGCAGGGGCTGGTTGAAGCTTTCTTT. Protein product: CASSLSRQGLVEAFF.

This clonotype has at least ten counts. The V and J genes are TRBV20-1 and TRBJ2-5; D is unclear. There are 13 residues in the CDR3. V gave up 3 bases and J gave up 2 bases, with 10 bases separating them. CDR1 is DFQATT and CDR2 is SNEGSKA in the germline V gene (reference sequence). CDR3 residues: CSASDGSQETQYF. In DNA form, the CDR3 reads TGCAGTGCTAGTGACGGCAGTCAAGAGACCCAGTACTTC.

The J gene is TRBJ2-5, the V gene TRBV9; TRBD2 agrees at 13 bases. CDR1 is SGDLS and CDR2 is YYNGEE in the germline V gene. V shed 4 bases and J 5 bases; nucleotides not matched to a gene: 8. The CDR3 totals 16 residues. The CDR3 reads CASSKPTSGGEETQYF. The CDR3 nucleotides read TGTGCCAGCAGCAAACCCACTAGCGGGGGGGAGGAGACCCAGTACTTC.

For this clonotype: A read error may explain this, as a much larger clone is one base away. The CDR3 region is CASSEANGQPQHF. DNA of the CDR3: TGTGCCAGCAGCGAGGCGAACGGACAGCCCCAGCATTTT. The V and J genes are TRBV3-1 and TRBJ1-5; D is ambiguous. V gave up 5 bases and J gave up 7 bases, with 12 bases separating them. The CDR3 runs to 13 residues. CDR1 and CDR2 from the germline V gene are LGHDT and YNNKEL (reference sequence).

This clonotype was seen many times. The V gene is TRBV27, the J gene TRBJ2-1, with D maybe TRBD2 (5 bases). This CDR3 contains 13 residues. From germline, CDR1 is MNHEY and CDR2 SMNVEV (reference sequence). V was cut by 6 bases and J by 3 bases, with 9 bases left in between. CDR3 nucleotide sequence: TGTGCCAGCAGGGAGGATCTCTACAATGAGCAGTTCTTC. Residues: CASREDLYNEQFF.

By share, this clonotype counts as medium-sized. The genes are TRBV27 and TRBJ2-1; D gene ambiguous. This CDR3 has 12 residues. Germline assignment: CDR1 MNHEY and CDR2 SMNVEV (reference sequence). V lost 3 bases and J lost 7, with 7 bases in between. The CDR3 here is CASSFGPNEQFF. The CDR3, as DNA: TGTGCCAGCAGTTTCGGGCCAAATGAGCAGTTCTTC.

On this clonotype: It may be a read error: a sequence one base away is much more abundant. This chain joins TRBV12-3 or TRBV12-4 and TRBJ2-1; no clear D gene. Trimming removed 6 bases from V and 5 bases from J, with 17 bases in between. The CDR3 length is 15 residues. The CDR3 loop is CASSFQSVGNNEQFF. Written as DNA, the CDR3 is TGTGCCAGCAGCTTCCAGAGCGTGGGCAACAATGAGCAGTTCTTC.

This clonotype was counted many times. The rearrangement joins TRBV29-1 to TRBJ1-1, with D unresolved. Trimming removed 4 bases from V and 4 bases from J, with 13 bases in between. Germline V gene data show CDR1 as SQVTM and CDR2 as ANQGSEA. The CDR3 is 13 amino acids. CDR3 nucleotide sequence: TGCAGCGTTGTTGACCAGCCCCCCACTGAAGCTTTCTTT. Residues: CSVVDQPPTEAFF.

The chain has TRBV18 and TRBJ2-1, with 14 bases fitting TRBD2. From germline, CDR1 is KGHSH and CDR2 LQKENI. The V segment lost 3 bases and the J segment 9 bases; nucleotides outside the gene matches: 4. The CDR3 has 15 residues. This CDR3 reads CASSPGLAGGIEQFF. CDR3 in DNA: TGTGCCAGCTCACCCGGACTAGCGGGGGGTATTGAGCAGTTCTTC.

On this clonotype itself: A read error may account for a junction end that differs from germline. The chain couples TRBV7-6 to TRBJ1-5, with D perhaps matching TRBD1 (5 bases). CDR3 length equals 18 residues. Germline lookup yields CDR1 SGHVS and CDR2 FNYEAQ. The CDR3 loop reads CASGLAPPRQISNQPQHF. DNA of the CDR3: TGTGCCAGCGGCTTAGCCCCACCGAGACAGATTAGCAATCAGCCCCAGCATTTT.

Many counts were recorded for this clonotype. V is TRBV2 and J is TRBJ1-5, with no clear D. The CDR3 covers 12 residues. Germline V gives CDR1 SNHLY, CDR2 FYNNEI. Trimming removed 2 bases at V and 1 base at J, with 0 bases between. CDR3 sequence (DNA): TGTGCCAGCAGTGAAAGCAATCAGCCCCAGCATTTT. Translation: CASSESNQPQHF.

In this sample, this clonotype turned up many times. Written as DNA, the CDR3 is TGTGCCACCACTCGGGGGAACACTGAAGCTTTCTTT. It translates to CATTRGNTEAFF. The chain carries TRBV6-1 and TRBJ1-1; D is undetermined. V lost 10 bases, J lost 1 base, and 10 bases lay in between. Germline CDR1 MNHNS, CDR2 SASEGT. This CDR3 region has 12 residues.

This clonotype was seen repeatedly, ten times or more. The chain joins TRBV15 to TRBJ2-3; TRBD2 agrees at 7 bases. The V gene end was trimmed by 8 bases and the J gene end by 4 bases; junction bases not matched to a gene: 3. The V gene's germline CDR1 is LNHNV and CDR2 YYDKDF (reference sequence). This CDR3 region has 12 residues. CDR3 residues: CATAGESDTQYF. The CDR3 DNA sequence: TGTGCCACCGCGGGGGAGTCAGATACGCAGTATTTT.

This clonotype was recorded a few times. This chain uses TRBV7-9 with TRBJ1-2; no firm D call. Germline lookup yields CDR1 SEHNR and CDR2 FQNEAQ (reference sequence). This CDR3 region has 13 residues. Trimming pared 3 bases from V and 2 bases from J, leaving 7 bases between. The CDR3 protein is CASSFGVNYGYTF. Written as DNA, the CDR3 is TGTGCCAGCAGCTTCGGGGTCAACTATGGCTACACCTTC.